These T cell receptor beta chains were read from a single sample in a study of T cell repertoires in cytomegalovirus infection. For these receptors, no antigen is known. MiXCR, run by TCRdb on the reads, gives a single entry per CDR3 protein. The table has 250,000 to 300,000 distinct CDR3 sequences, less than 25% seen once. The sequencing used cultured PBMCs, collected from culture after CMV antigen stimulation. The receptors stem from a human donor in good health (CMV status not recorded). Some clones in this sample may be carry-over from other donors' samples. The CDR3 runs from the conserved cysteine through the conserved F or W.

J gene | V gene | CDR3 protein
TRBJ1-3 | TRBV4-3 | CASSQAQLSGNTIYF
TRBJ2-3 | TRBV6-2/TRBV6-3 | CASSYSIVGTDTQYF
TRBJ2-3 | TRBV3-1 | CASSPGTSSDTQYF
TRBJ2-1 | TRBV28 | CASSPRGGLAGYNEQFF
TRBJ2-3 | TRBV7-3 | CASSIRTERDTQYF
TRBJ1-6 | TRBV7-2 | CASSPRDRYNSPLHF
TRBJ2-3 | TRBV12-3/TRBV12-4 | CASSTRTSGSTDTQYF
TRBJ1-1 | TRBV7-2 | CASSLLNTDREAFF
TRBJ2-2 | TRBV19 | CASSILAGTVTGELFF
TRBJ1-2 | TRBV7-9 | CASSLAARIYGYTF
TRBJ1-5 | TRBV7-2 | CASSFSGTGNQPQHF
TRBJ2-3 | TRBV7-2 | CASATLDTQYF
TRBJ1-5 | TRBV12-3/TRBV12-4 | CASSFWQFNQPQHF
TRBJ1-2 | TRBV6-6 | CASSEGQADYGYTF
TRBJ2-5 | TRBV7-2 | CASSSSGRERETQYF
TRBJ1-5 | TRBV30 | CAWSQTTGTGSNQPQHF
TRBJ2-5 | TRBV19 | CASSSRLGETQYF
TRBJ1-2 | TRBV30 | CAWSVNVGYGYTF
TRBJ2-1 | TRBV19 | CASSGAGTADNEQFF
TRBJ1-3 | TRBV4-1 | CASSQVRGQGHSGNTIYF
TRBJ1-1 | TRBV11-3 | CASSLDATGTEAFF
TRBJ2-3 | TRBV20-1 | CSAEGPGLPQFATQYF
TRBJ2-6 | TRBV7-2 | CASSLVAGGANVLTF
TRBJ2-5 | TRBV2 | CARIRFGSGETQYF
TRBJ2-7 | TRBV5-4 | CASSSLGGGSYEQYF
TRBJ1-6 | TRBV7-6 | CASSLNSGSPLHF
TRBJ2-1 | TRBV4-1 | CASSQGGGNSYNEQFF
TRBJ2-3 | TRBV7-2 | CASSLGTSGRARSTDTQYF
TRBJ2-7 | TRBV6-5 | CASSLGPEQYF
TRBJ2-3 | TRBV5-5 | CASSWGRGGRAADTQYF
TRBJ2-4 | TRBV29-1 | CSVVPGQGPRNIQYF
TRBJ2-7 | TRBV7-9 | CASSANAGTEEQYF
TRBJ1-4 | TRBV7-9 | CASSRGALVEKLFF
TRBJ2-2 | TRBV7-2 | CASSRANLATGELFF
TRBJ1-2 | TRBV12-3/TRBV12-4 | CASSSEAVTGVHYGYTF
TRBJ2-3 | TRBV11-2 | CASSGPTSVHTDTQYF
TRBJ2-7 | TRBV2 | CASSEWTDTYEQYF
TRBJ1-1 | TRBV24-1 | CATSEQENTEAFF
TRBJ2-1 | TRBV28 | CASSMFTGTQNNEQFF
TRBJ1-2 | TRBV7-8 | CASSSRAANYGYTF
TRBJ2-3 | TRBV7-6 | CASSLDLAGRTDTQYF
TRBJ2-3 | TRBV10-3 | CAISWWIDTQYF
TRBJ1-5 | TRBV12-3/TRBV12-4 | CASSFGRPRNQPQHF
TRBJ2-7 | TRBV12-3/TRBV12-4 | CASSGTPGTPSYEQYF
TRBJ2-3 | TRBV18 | CASSPQSGSTDTQYF
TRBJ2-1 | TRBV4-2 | CASSQVANSYNEQFF
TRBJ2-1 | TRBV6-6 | CASSKGVGTGRIDEQFF
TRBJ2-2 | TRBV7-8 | CASSSYTGELFF
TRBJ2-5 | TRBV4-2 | CASSPSDSQETQYF
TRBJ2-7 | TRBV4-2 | CASSQAPGHYEQYF
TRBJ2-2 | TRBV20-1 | CSARFGTSGGTGELFF
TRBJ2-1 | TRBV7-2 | CASSLLARHEQFF
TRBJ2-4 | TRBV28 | CASSLGEDIQYF
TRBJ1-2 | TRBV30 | CAWRVRQSTHYGYTF
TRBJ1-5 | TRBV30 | CAWSVRVSNQPQHF